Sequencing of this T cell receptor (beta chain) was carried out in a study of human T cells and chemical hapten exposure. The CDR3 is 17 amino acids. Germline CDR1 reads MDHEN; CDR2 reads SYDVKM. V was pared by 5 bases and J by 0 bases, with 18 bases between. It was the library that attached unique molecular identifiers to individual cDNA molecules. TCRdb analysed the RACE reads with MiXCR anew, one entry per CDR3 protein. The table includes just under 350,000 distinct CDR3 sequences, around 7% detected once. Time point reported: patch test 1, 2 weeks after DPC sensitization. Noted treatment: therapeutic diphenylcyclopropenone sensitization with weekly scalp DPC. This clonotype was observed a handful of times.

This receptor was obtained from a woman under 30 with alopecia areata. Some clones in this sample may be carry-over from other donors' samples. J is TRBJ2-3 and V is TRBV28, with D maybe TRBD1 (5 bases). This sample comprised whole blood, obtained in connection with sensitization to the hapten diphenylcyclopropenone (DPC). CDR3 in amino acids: CASSPSQGTASTDTQYF. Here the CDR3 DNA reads TGTGCCAGCAGTCCCTCCCAGGGAACCGCTAGCACAGATACGCAGTATTTT.